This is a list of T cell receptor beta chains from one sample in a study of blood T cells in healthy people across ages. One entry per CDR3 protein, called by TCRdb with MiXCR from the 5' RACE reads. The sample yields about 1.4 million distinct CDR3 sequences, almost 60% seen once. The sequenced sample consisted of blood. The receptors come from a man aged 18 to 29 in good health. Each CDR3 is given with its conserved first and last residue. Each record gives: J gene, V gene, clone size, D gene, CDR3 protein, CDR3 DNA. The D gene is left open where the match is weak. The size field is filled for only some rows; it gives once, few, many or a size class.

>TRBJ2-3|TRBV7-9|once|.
CASSPLEGHTDTQYF
TGTGCCAGCAGCCCGCTTGAGGGGCACACAGATACGCAGTATTTT
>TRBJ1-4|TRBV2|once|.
CASNRGVENEKLFF
TGTGCCAGCAATAGGGGGGTTGAAAACGAAAAACTGTTTTTT
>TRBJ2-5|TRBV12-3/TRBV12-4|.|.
CASSFPGHQETQYF
TGTGCCAGCAGTTTTCCGGGACACCAAGAGACCCAGTACTTC
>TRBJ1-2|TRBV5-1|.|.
CASSLWAGQDYGYTF
TGCGCCAGCAGCTTGTGGGCAGGGCAGGACTATGGCTACACCTTC
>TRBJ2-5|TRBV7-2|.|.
CASSLFTGAPGNEQYF
TGTGCCAGCAGCTTATTTACAGGAGCTCCGGGGAATGAGCAGTACTTC
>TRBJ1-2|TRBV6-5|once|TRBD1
CASTTIADRERDGYTF
TGTGCCAGCACTACTATTGCGGACAGGGAGCGTGATGGCTACACCTTC
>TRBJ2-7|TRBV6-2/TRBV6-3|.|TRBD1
CASKDRDVYEQYF
TGTGCCAGCAAGGACAGGGACGTCTACGAGCAGTACTTC
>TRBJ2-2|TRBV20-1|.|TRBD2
CSARPSGRDTGELFF
TGCAGTGCTAGACCTAGCGGGAGAGACACCGGGGAGCTGTTTTTT
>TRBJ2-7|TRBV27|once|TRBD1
CAGSPRDSPTYEQYF
TGTGCCGGCAGTCCCAGGGACAGCCCCACCTACGAGCAGTACTTC
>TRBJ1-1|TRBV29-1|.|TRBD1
CSAQGWVTEAFF
TGCAGCGCACAGGGGTGGGTCACTGAAGCTTTCTTT
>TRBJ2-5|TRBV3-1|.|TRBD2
CASSPPLLAGEETQYF
TGTGCCAGCAGCCCGCCCCTTCTAGCGGGAGAGGAGACCCAGTACTTC
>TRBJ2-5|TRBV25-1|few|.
CASSRGRETQYF
TGCGCCAGCAGTCGGGGGCGAGAGACCCAGTACTTC
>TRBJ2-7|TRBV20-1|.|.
CSASKAGNNEQYF
TGCAGTGCTAGTAAGGCGGGAAACAATGAGCAGTACTTC
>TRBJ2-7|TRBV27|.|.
CASSEGARWGSYEQYF
TGTGCCAGCAGTGAAGGGGCCAGGTGGGGCTCCTACGAGCAGTACTTC
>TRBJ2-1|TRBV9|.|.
CASSVDPTQEQFF
TGTGCCAGCAGCGTGGATCCGACGCAGGAGCAGTTCTTC
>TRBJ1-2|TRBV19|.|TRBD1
CASSRTGVDYGYTF
TGTGCCAGTAGCCGGACAGGGGTAGACTATGGCTACACCTTC
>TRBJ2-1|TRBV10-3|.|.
CAISPRGGDNEQFF
TGTGCCATCAGCCCTAGGGGGGGGGACAATGAGCAGTTCTTC
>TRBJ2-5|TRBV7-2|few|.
CASSLVPLAETQYF
TGTGCCAGCAGCTTAGTTCCACTGGCAGAGACCCAGTACTTC
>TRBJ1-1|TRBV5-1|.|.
CASSLVADRTEAFF
TGCGCCAGCAGCTTGGTGGCGGATCGCACTGAAGCTTTCTTT
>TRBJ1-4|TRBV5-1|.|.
CASRGDEKLFF
TGCGCCAGCAGGGGGGATGAAAAACTGTTTTTT
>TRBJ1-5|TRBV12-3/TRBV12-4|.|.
CASSLGQGHGQPQHF
TGTGCCAGCAGTTTGGGGCAGGGGCACGGTCAGCCCCAGCATTTT
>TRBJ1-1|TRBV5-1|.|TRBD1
CASSGTGGWAEAFF
TGCGCCAGCAGCGGAACAGGGGGATGGGCTGAAGCTTTCTTT
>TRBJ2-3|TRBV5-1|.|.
CASSWYRDLTDTQYF
TGCGCCAGCAGCTGGTACCGGGACCTCACAGATACGCAGTATTTT
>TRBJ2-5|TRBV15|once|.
CATSSRQVSGEETQYF
TGTGCCACCAGCTCCCGACAGGTCTCCGGCGAAGAGACCCAGTACTTC
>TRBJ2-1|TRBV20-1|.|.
CSASSANNEQFF
TGCAGTGCTAGTTCAGCGAACAATGAGCAGTTCTTC
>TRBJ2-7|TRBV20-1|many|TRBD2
CSARGGRELNEQYF
TGCAGTGCTCGGGGGGGGCGGGAACTAAACGAGCAGTACTTC
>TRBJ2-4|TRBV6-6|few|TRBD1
CASSYGTGVNIQYF
TGTGCCAGCAGCTACGGGACAGGGGTAAACATTCAGTACTTC
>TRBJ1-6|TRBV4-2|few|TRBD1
CASSQAFRSGGDSPLHF
TGTGCCAGCAGCCAAGCCTTTCGGTCAGGGGGCGATTCACCCCTCCACTTT